Included here is one TCR beta chain sequence, with context. The authors divided CD4+ cells into CD45RA+ naive and CD45RA-negative memory subsets. This specimen comes from a study of shared clonotypes between healthy human individuals. Libraries were prepared by immunoSEQ multiplex PCR; TCRdb keeps only in-frame clonotypes and omits some of them. The sample shows about 230,000 clones, 65% to 70% of them seen only once. The CDR3 consists of 13 residues. In germline, CDR1 is LGHNA, CDR2 YSLEER. Trimming stripped 1 base from V and 3 bases from J, with 7 bases between. V is TRBV4-3 and J is TRBJ2-7; a weak D match, TRBD2 (5 bases). This TCR came from a young man in good health. Sequenced input: memory CD4+ T cells sorted from blood. Noted subset: CD45RA-negative fraction. The CDR3 here is CASSQAGDYEQYF. The CDR3, as DNA: TGCGCCAGCAGCCAAGCCGGGGACTACGAGCAGTACTTC.